Below, 29 T cell receptor beta chains from the same sample are listed, as sequenced in a study of OX40 agonist ivuxolimab in advanced cancers. TCRdb keeps only in-frame clones here, not all; method: immunoSEQ multiplex PCR. The data hold about 52,000 clones, with 94% observed a single time. Sample: CD4+ or CD8+ T cells sorted from blood, taken in a trial of the OX40 agonist ivuxolimab. The receptors come from an adult with an advanced solid tumor such as melanoma, head and neck, liver or kidney cancer.

The chain recombines TRBV19 with TRBJ2-7; 10 bases align to TRBD1. There are 15 residues in the CDR3. J gave up 4 bases and V 4 bases, and 7 bases lay outside the gene matches. CDR1 is LNHDA, CDR2 SQIVND, per germline (reference sequence). The CDR3 loop is CASSTPGQGLYEQYF. CDR3 DNA sequence: TGTGCCAGTAGTACACCGGGACAGGGGCTATACGAGCAGTACTTC.

The chain uses TRBV5-4 and TRBJ2-2; 7 bases match TRBD2. The V and J ends lost 4 bases and 5 bases, in that order; junction bases with no gene match: 8. Per the germline V gene, CDR1 is SGHNT and CDR2 is YYREEE (reference sequence). The CDR3 is 15 amino acids. The CDR3 is CASSPWGGETGELFF. The DNA for the CDR3 is TGTGCCAGCAGCCCCTGGGGGGGGGAGACCGGGGAGCTGTTTTTT. The full variable domain, completed using reference TRBV5-4 and TRBJ2-2, is ETGVTQSPTHLIKTRGQQVTLRCSSQSGHNTVSWYQQALGQGPQFIFQYYREEENGRGNFPPRFSGLQFPNYSSELNVNALELDDSALYLCASSPWGGETGELFFGEGSRLTVL.

The chain joins TRBV30 to TRBJ1-1; TRBD1 is a possible D gene (5 bases). The CDR3 has 16 residues. The V end was cut by 0 bases, the J end by 3 bases, with 17 bases between. Germline V gives CDR1 GTSNPN, CDR2 SVGIG (reference sequence). This CDR3 is CAWSVGRPGRDTEAFF. The CDR3 DNA follows: TGTGCCTGGAGTGTAGGGCGTCCAGGGCGGGACACTGAAGCTTTCTTT. The whole variable domain, remainder taken from reference TRBV30 and TRBJ1-1, is SQTIHQWPATLVQPVGSPLSLECTVEGTSNPNLYWYRQAAGRGLQLLFYSVGIGQISSEVPQNLSASRPQDRQFILSSKKLLLSDSGFYLCAWSVGRPGRDTEAFFGQGTRLTVV.

The chain recombines TRBV6-6 with TRBJ1-2; 10 bases map to TRBD1. The CDR3 contains 11 residues. Germline lookup yields CDR1 MNHNY and CDR2 SVGAGI (reference sequence). The V gene end was trimmed by 10 bases and the J gene end by 8 bases; junction bases not matched to a gene: 4. CDR3 nucleotide sequence: TGTGCCATAGGGACAGGGGACGGCTACACCTTC. Encoded protein: CAIGTGDGYTF.

V gene TRBV7-6 combines with J gene TRBJ1-2; possibly TRBD1 for D (6 bases). Trimming left V 5 bases short and J 3 bases short, with 19 bases between. CDR1 is SGHVS, CDR2 FNYEAQ, per germline. This CDR3 region has 16 residues. The DNA for the CDR3 is TGTGCCAGCAGCGCCCGAGCCAGGACAGTTGACTATGGCTACACCTTC. Protein product: CASSARARTVDYGYTF.

The chain recombines TRBV20-1 with TRBJ1-2, with D uncertain. The CDR3 is 11 residues long. The V and J ends lost 3 bases and 8 bases respectively, with 10 bases between them. Germline CDR1 and CDR2: DFQATT and SNEGSKA (reference sequence). The CDR3 DNA follows: TGCAGTGCTAGGCCCGGGAAGGGCTACACCTTC. Amino acid sequence: CSARPGKGYTF.

The V and J genes are TRBV9 and TRBJ2-1, with 10 bases lining up with TRBD2. The germline V gene encodes CDR1 SGDLS and CDR2 YYNGEE. Unmatched junction bases numbered 8, after V lost 3 bases and J lost 5 bases. The CDR3 has 16 amino acids. The CDR3 is CASSDPGTSEDNEQFF. The CDR3 nucleotides read TGTGCCAGCAGCGACCCCGGGACTAGCGAAGACAATGAGCAGTTCTTC.

Regarding this clone: This sample includes further DNA sequences coding for the same CDR3. The genes are TRBV2 and TRBJ2-7; 8 bases match TRBD1. Germline V CDR1 and CDR2: SNHLY, FYNNEI. This CDR3 is built from 14 residues. The trim removed 6 bases at V and 2 bases at J, leaving 6 bases unmatched. The CDR3 coding sequence is TGTGCCAGCAGAAGGACAGGGTTAACCTACGAGCAGTACTTC. It translates to CASRRTGLTYEQYF.

The chain recombines TRBV19 with TRBJ2-7; TRBD2 is a possible D gene (5 bases). CDR1 is LNHDA and CDR2 is SQIVND in the germline V gene (reference sequence). The V end was cut by 2 bases, the J end by 2 bases, with 13 bases between. There are 15 residues in the CDR3. In DNA, the CDR3 is TGTGCCAGTAGTATAACGGACGGAGGAACCTACGAGCAGTACTTC. This sequence encodes CASSITDGGTYEQYF.

The rearrangement links TRBV5-1 to TRBJ1-3; D uncertain. This CDR3 contains 15 residues. Germline CDR1 SGHRS, CDR2 YFSETQ. V lost 6 bases and J lost 0, with 13 bases in between. CDR3 sequence: CASKAGPGSGNTIYF. CDR3 nucleotide sequence: TGCGCCAGCAAGGCAGGCCCGGGCTCTGGAAACACCATATATTTT.

CDR3 sequence: CASSIVAGFYNEQFF. DNA for the CDR3: TGTGCCAGTAGTATAGTGGCAGGGTTCTACAATGAGCAGTTCTTC. J is TRBJ2-1 and V is TRBV19; possibly TRBD1 for D (5 bases). The CDR3 totals 15 residues. The germline V gene has CDR1 LNHDA and CDR2 SQIVND (reference sequence). Trimming removed 1 base from V and 3 bases from J, with 10 bases in between.

This clone occurred a few times. The V call is TRBV2, the J call TRBJ1-2; D not resolved. Trimming removed 8 bases from V and 6 bases from J, with 10 bases in between. Per germline, CDR1 SNHLY and CDR2 FYNNEI. The CDR3 is made up of 11 amino acids. CDR3 DNA: TGTGCCAGCCCTGAGGGTAATGGCTACACCTTC. Amino acid sequence: CASPEGNGYTF.

As for this clone: A read error may account for a junction end that differs from germline. CDR3 in DNA: TGTGCTAGCAGCTCCTCGGGACCACTCAATGAGCAGTTCTTC. Amino acid sequence: CASSSSGPLNEQFF. The V and J genes are TRBV7-7 and TRBJ2-1; either TRBD1 or TRBD2 may fit D (5 bases each). Germline V gene sequence: CDR1 SSHAT, CDR2 FNYEAQ (reference sequence). The CDR3 has 14 residues.

The CDR3 region is CASSFYRGATNEKLFF. Written as DNA, the CDR3 is TGTGCCAGCAGTTTTTACCGGGGAGCAACTAATGAAAAACTGTTTTTT. J is TRBJ1-4 and V is TRBV28; D is undetermined. The ends were cut back, 3 bases at V and 0 bases at J, with 11 bases in the middle. Germline V gene lookup returns CDR1 MDHEN and CDR2 SYDVKM. The CDR3 is 16 amino acids.

The CDR3 loop reads CASSSLRAASTDTQYF. CDR3 coding DNA: TGCGCCAGCAGCTCGCTCAGGGCCGCTAGCACAGATACGCAGTATTTT. This sequence joins TRBV5-1 and TRBJ2-3; a weak D match, TRBD1 (5 bases). The CDR3 totals 16 residues. Trimming cost V 3 bases and J 0 bases, with 14 bases left between them. Germline V lookup: CDR1 SGHRS, CDR2 YFSETQ.

The V and J genes are TRBV29-1 and TRBJ1-1, with TRBD1 matching 9 bases. The germline CDR1 and CDR2 sequences are SQVTM and ANQGSEA. J lost 4 bases, V lost 4 bases, and 10 bases had no gene match. This CDR3 has 15 residues. CDR3 bases: TGCAGCGTTGGGGGACAGGGCGTGTTGCGCACTGAAGCTTTCTTT. Amino acids: CSVGGQGVLRTEAFF. Combining the CDR3 with reference TRBV29-1 and TRBJ1-1 gives the whole variable domain SAVISQKPSRDICQRGTSLTIQCQVDSQVTMMFWYRQQPGQSLTLIATANQGSEATYESGFVIDKFPISRPNLTFSTLTVSNMSPEDSSIYLCSVGGQGVLRTEAFFGQGTRLTVV.

The table lists this clone with a count of one. The V gene is TRBV11-2, the J gene TRBJ2-1; no reliable D call. V lost 5 bases and J lost 6, with 17 bases in between. This CDR3 region has 15 residues. Germline assignment: CDR1 SGHAT and CDR2 FQNNGV. CDR3: CASSVHITWGNEQFF. As DNA, the CDR3 is TGTGCCAGCAGCGTCCACATCACGTGGGGCAATGAGCAGTTCTTC.

In DNA form, the CDR3 reads TGTGCAACCTACCCTAGCACTGAAGCTTTCTTT. It codes for CATYPSTEAFF. V is TRBV6-1 and J is TRBJ1-1, with D uncertain. Germline CDR1 is MNHNS and CDR2 is SASEGT. The CDR3 contains 11 residues.

The V and J genes are TRBV19 and TRBJ2-7; D may be TRBD2 (6 bases). This CDR3 is built from 15 residues. CDR1 and CDR2 (germline): LNHDA, SQIVND (reference sequence). V lost 2 bases and J lost 3, with 14 bases in between. The CDR3, as DNA: TGTGCCAGTAGTATACAGTCGGGCGGGAACTACGAGCAGTACTTC. It is translated as CASSIQSGGNYEQYF.

V and J are TRBV11-2 and TRBJ1-2, with 7 nucleotides matching TRBD1. The CDR3 has 15 residues. The germline gives CDR1 SGHAT, CDR2 FQNNGV. With V trimmed by 5 bases and J by 8 bases, 14 bases remained unmatched. The CDR3 coding sequence is TGTGCCAGCAGCCAAACCGCACAGGGGACGGAGGGCTACACCTTC. The encoded protein is CASSQTAQGTEGYTF.

V is TRBV9 and J is TRBJ2-3, with D maybe TRBD2 (5 bases). This CDR3 contains 16 residues. Germline CDR1 is SGDLS and CDR2 is YYNGEE. The V gene lost 4 bases and the J gene lost 1 base, with 16 bases spanning the gap. The DNA of the CDR3 is TGTGCCAGCAGCCCCCTAGGAGGAGGAGGCACAGATACGCAGTATTTT. Protein: CASSPLGGGGTDTQYF.

The chain has TRBV6-5 and TRBJ2-1; D is uncertain. Trimming took off 11 bases at V and 7 bases at J, with 12 bases between the two ends. From germline, CDR1 is MNHEY and CDR2 SVGAGI. CDR3 length: 11 residues. CDR3 in DNA: TGTGCCTCACGGATCGGGAATGAGCAGTTCTTC. Amino acid sequence: CASRIGNEQFF.

The chain employs TRBV10-3 and TRBJ2-2; D not certain. Germline CDR1 ENHRY, CDR2 SYGVKD. The CDR3 contains 15 residues. V was clipped by 10 bases and J by 1 base, with 16 bases between them. The CDR3 DNA reads as TGTGCCACCCGGTTGAGGACGGAGAACACCGGGGAGCTGTTTTTT. Translation gives CATRLRTENTGELFF.

The chain links TRBV4-1 to TRBJ2-7; 9 bases fit TRBD2. CDR1 is MGHRA, CDR2 YSYEKL, per germline. The length of the CDR3 is 14 residues. V dropped 3 bases and J dropped 5; count of bases not matched to a gene: 5. The CDR3 DNA sequence: TGCGCCAGCAGCCAGGCGGGAGGGCCCAACGAGCAGTACTTC. This encodes CASSQAGGPNEQYF.

The rearrangement uses TRBV6-9 and TRBJ2-7, with D possibly being TRBD1 (5 bases). Germline V gene data show CDR1 as MNHGY and CDR2 as SVAAGI. The CDR3 extends over 14 amino acids. V was cut by 0 bases and J by 1 base, with 7 bases left in between. The chain's CDR3 is CASSYSAGSYEQYF. The CDR3 DNA reads TGTGCCAGCAGTTATTCTGCAGGGTCCTACGAGCAGTACTTC.

The V and J genes are TRBV6-1 and TRBJ2-7, with a possible D match to TRBD2 (6 bases). The V gene lost 7 bases and the J gene lost 9 bases, with 19 bases spanning the gap. CDR1 and CDR2 (germline): MNHNS, SASEGT. CDR3 length equals 13 residues. In DNA, the CDR3 is TGTGCCAGCACCAAAAACGGGGACGGGGGGCAGTACTTC. This encodes CASTKNGDGGQYF.

The chain links TRBV9 to TRBJ2-3, with D hard to call. V was clipped by 3 bases and J by 2 bases, with 7 bases between them. Germline V CDR1 and CDR2: SGDLS, YYNGEE. There are 13 residues in the CDR3. Here the CDR3 reads CASSEWDTDTQYF. CDR3 DNA: TGTGCCAGCAGCGAATGGGACACAGATACGCAGTATTTT.

The rearrangement links TRBV29-1 to TRBJ2-1; D not resolved. Trimming took 0 bases from V and 5 from J, leaving 14 bases between them. This CDR3 has 15 amino acids. Per the germline V gene, CDR1 is SQVTM and CDR2 is ANQGSEA. The CDR3 DNA reads as TGCAGCGTTGAAGATATAGGTCTGGGCGACAATGAGCAGTTCTTC. The encoded protein is CSVEDIGLGDNEQFF.

This rearrangement joins TRBV10-2 to TRBJ2-1, with 7 bases fitting TRBD2. The germline V gene has CDR1 WSHSY and CDR2 SAAADI. There are 12 residues in the CDR3. V shed 5 bases, J shed 13 bases, and the junction held 8 bases outside the gene matches. The CDR3 DNA reads TGCGCCAGCAGTCCGCTAGCGGCTACACAGTTCTTC. It is translated as CASSPLAATQFF.